A selection of T cell receptor beta chains follows, all from one sample in a study of shared clonotypes between healthy human individuals. The assay was immunoSEQ multiplex PCR, and TCRdb's table has in-frame clones only and misses some. The sample has about 2.5 million clones, 92% seen once. The sequencing input was naive CD4+ T cells from PBMCs. The source is a man aged 18 to 30 in good health. Some clones in this sample may be carry-over from other donors' samples. CDR3s include the opening cysteine and the closing phenylalanine or tryptophan. The D gene is left open where the match is weak. Only part of the rows carry a size: once, few, many, or a class if the clone is expanded.

>TRBV7-9|TRBJ2-5|-|-
TGTGCCAGCAGCTTAGGGGGCAGGGGATTGGAGACCCAGTACTTC
CASSLGGRGLETQYF
>TRBV20-1|TRBJ2-7|-|-
TGCAGTGCTAAGTCGTACTACGAGCAGTACTTC
CSAKSYYEQYF
>TRBV19|TRBJ1-2|-|-
TGTGCCAGTAGTATGGCATCGGCAGGGACCTATGGCTACACCTTC
CASSMASAGTYGYTF
>TRBV2|TRBJ2-1|-|-
TGTGCCAGCAGCTCCCTAGCCTACAATGAGCAGTTCTTC
CASSSLAYNEQFF
>TRBV30|TRBJ1-5|-|-
TGTGCCTGGAGCGACGAAGGGAGTCAGCCCCAGCATTTT
CAWSDEGSQPQHF
>TRBV15|TRBJ1-3|-|-
TGTGCCACCAGCAGAGATAGGGGGTCTGGAAACACCATATATTTT
CATSRDRGSGNTIYF
>TRBV19|TRBJ2-7|TRBD2|-
TGTGCCAGTAGTACTAGCGGGGGGTCCTACGAGCAGTACTTC
CASSTSGGSYEQYF
>TRBV4-3|TRBJ2-7|-|-
TGCGCCAGCAGCCCAAGACAAGGGGCCTACGAGCAGTACTTC
CASSPRQGAYEQYF
>TRBV15|TRBJ2-3|-|-
TGTGCCACCAGCAGTGGGTTGCGGGGTAGCACAGATACGCAGTATTTT
CATSSGLRGSTDTQYF
>TRBV28|TRBJ2-2|TRBD2|-
TGTGCCAGCTTCTCGGGAGGGGAGACCGGGGAGCTGTTTTTT
CASFSGGETGELFF
>TRBV18|TRBJ2-7|TRBD2|-
TGTGCCAGCTCACCCACTAGCGGGACCTACGAGCAGTACTTC
CASSPTSGTYEQYF
>TRBV6-4|TRBJ2-3|-|-
TGTGCCAGCAGCACTCAGCTCACAGATACGCAGTATTTT
CASSTQLTDTQYF
>TRBV5-1|TRBJ1-1|-|-
TGCGCCAGCAGCTTAGCAGAGAACACTGAAGCTTTCTTT
CASSLAENTEAFF
>TRBV9|TRBJ2-7|-|-
TGTGCCAGCAGCGTAGGTTCCAGGGGAGTGTACGAGCAGTACTTC
CASSVGSRGVYEQYF
>TRBV27|TRBJ2-1|-|once
TGTGCCAGCAGAAGTCGGTCCTACAATGAGCAGTTCTTC
CASRSRSYNEQFF
>TRBV5-1|TRBJ1-1|TRBD1|-
TGCGCCAGCAGCTTGACAGGGGGTATGCAAGCTTTCTTT
CASSLTGGMQAFF
>TRBV4-1|TRBJ2-1|-|once
TGCGCCAGCAGCCAGCCCTACAATGAGCAGTTCTTC
CASSQPYNEQFF
>TRBV4-2|TRBJ2-7|-|-
TGTGCCAGCAGCCAAGATAAGATGGGATCCTACGAGCAGTACTTC
CASSQDKMGSYEQYF
>TRBV18|TRBJ2-4|-|-
TGTGCCAGCTCACCACCGACAACCCTAGCCAAAAACATTCAGTACTTC
CASSPPTTLAKNIQYF
>TRBV5-4|TRBJ2-7|-|-
TGTGCCAGCAGCCCTGGGACCGCGGCTAGCGCCTACTACGAGCAGTACTTC
CASSPGTAASAYYEQYF
>TRBV2|TRBJ2-3|TRBD2|-
TGTGCCAGCAGCCGTAGCGGGAGCACAGATACGCAGTATTTT
CASSRSGSTDTQYF
>TRBV30|TRBJ1-1|-|-
TGTGCCCCCCCCTGGCCGCCGGCTTTCTTT
CAPPWPPAFF
>TRBV6-1|TRBJ2-7|TRBD2|-
TGTGCCAGCAGACCCGGACTAGCGGGAGGAGAGCAGTACTTC
CASRPGLAGGEQYF
>TRBV5-5|TRBJ2-5|-|-
TGTGCCAGCAGCTTGCAGGGAGGAGAAGAGACCCAGTACTTC
CASSLQGGEETQYF
>TRBV5-1|TRBJ2-2|-|-
TGCGCCAGCAGCTTGAGGACAAACACCGGGGAGCTGTTTTTT
CASSLRTNTGELFF
>TRBV27|TRBJ2-5|-|-
TGTGCCAGCAGTTTATATACGGGCGTGGAGACCCAGTACTTC
CASSLYTGVETQYF
>TRBV18|TRBJ2-5|-|-
TGTGCCAGCTCACCGGGAATAGAGACCCAGTACTTC
CASSPGIETQYF
>TRBV4-1|TRBJ1-3|-|-
TGCGCCAGCAGCCAAGATAAGGGGCAGGGTACTGGAAACACCATATATTTT
CASSQDKGQGTGNTIYF
>TRBV28|TRBJ2-7|TRBD2|-
TGTGCCAGCAGCCGGACAGGGACTAGCGGGATGGCACCGCAGTACTTC
CASSRTGTSGMAPQYF
>TRBV5-1|TRBJ2-3|-|-
TGCGCCAGCAGCGCGGACACAGATACGCAGTATTTT
CASSADTDTQYF
>TRBV5-1|TRBJ2-5|-|-
TGCGCCAGCAGCTTGCCGGGAATCCAAGAGACCCAGTACTTC
CASSLPGIQETQYF
>TRBV6-5|TRBJ2-7|TRBD1|once
TGTGCCAGCAGTTCCCCGGGACAGGGGGCCTACGAGCAGTACTTC
CASSSPGQGAYEQYF